Detailed here is one TCR beta chain. The data were obtained in a study of OX40 agonist ivuxolimab in advanced cancers. Overall study context: At about 81% male, the cohort had a mean age of roughly 60 years, ranging from about 20 to 80. Under the entry rules, prior anti-PD-1, anti-PD-L1 or anti-CTLA-4 therapy was allowed, and roughly 43% had some.

CDR3 length: 12 residues. V lost 2 bases, J lost 6 bases, and 5 bases lay in between. The germline CDR1 and CDR2 sequences are SEHNR and FQNEAQ (reference sequence). Using immunoSEQ multiplex PCR, the repertoire was profiled, and TCRdb retains in-frame clones only, with some absent. The data contain roughly 86,000 clones, about 90% of them singletons. V and J are TRBV7-9 and TRBJ2-1; D ambiguous. This receptor was taken from an adult with an advanced solid tumor such as melanoma, head and neck, liver or kidney cancer. Here the sequenced sample was CD4+ or CD8+ T cells sorted from blood, taken in a trial of the OX40 agonist ivuxolimab. The CDR3 bases are TGTGCCAGCAGCTTACTTATCAATGAGCAGTTCTTC. Translation gives CASSLLINEQFF.